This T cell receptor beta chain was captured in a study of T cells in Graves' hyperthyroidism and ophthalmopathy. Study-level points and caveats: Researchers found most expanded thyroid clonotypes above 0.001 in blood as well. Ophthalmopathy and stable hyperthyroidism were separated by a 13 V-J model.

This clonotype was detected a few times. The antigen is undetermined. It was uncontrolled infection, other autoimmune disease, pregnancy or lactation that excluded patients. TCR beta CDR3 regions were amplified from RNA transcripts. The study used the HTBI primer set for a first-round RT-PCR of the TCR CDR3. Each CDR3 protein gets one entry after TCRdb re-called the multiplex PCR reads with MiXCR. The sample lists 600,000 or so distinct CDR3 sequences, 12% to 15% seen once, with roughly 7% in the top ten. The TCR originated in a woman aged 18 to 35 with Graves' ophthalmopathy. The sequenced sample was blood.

CDR3 sequence reads: CASSITGAGETQYF. Written as DNA, the CDR3 is TGTGCCAGCAGTATTACTGGGGCCGGGGAGACCCAGTACTTC. V gene TRBV6-1 combines with J gene TRBJ2-5; a possible D gene is TRBD1 (5 bases). Trimming removed 5 bases from V and 5 bases from J, with 15 bases in between. The CDR3 is 14 residues long. Germline lookup yields CDR1 MNHNS and CDR2 SASEGT.